This T cell receptor (beta chain) was identified during a study of blood T cell repertoires in COVID-19. Germline assignment: CDR1 SGHAT and CDR2 FQNNGV. The CDR3 is 14 residues long. V lost 1 base and J lost 7, with 13 bases in between. Original handling: Amplification with reference gene primers provided the estimates of nucleated cell counts. TCRdb keeps only in-frame clones here, not all; method: immunoSEQ multiplex PCR. That table is the source of V, J and clone size, and D and trimming were worked out from the DNA. Altogether 130,000 to 150,000 clones are present, about 92% being singletons, with the ten largest covering around 1.6%.

The sequencing sample was made of peripheral blood. The TCR sequence derives from a human donor in a cohort sampled during active COVID-19. The V call is TRBV11-2, the J call TRBJ1-2, with TRBD1 as a possible D gene (5 bases). The CDR3 reads CASSLGRAIGGYTF. Here the CDR3 DNA reads TGTGCCAGCAGCTTAGGCAGGGCAATTGGTGGCTACACCTTC.